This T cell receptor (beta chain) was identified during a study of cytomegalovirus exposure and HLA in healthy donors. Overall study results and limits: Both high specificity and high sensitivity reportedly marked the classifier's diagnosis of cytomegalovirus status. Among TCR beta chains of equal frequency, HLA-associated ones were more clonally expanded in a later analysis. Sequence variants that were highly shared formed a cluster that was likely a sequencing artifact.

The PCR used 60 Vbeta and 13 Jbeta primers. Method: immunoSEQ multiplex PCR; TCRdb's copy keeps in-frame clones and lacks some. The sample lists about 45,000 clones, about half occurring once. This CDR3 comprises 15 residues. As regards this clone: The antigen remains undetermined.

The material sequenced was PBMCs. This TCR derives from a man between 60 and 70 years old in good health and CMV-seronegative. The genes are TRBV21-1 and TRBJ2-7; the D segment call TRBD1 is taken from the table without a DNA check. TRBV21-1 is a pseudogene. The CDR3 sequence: CASSALQGYSYEQYF. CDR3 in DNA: TGTGCCAGCAGCGCCCTACAGGGCTACTCCTACGAGCAGTACTTC.